The text below deals with one T cell receptor (beta chain). This clone was recorded only once. Its antigen is unknown. Compared with germline, one end of the junction differs, possibly owing to a read error. The method behind the library was the immunoSEQ multiplex PCR assay. The multiplex PCR relied on a mix of 60 forward primers for TCR Vbeta segments and 13 reverse primers for TCR Jbeta segments. A multiplex PCR assay on genomic DNA amplified the CDR3 region of rearranged TCR beta genes. The amplified TCR beta libraries were sequenced on the Illumina HiSeq System as 87-base-pair reads. The paper's processing steps were these. Across the roughly 640 repertoires, a later analysis counted around 80 million unique TCR beta chains, some 11 million of which were shared by at least two donors. Raw reads were error-corrected and collapsed into unique sequences by a nearest-neighbor algorithm in which closely related sequences were merged to remove PCR and sequencing errors. Alignment of CDR3 sequences to IMGT reference sequences was used to assign V, D and J gene segments. For a sequence to be retained, at least a six-nucleotide match to both a V gene segment and a J gene segment was required. A rearrangement counted as productive if the CDR3 had no stop codons and remained in frame with V and J, and every other rearrangement counted as non-productive. Following IMGT convention, CDR3 was defined as the stretch from the second conserved V-encoded cysteine up to the conserved J-encoded phenylalanine. The earlier analysis of about 610 of the donors excluded sequences that lacked an unambiguous match to a single V gene segment. An earlier analysis of almost 600 of the donors classified V segments as functional when productive rearrangements were above 56.7% and as segregating when the standard deviation between donors was above 5%. To diagnose cytomegalovirus status from the catalog of TCR beta chain sequences, a statistical classification framework was built. In a later analysis, TCR nucleotide sequences were compared against IMGT/GENE-DB human TR gene sequences so that V and J genes could be assigned. Using the TCRdist pipeline, a later analysis assigned CDR3 sequences along with most-parsimonious VDJ recombination scenarios. In a later analysis, each TCR beta chain was defined by its CDR3 amino acid sequence together with its V-gene family, and reads without a unique V-gene family were excluded. To address suspected cross-contamination and a sequencing artifact, a later analysis removed roughly 580 highly shared, low-generation-probability nucleotide sequences. In a later analysis, a clonal expansion index was calculated for each public chain from normalized within-repertoire ranks of inferred template counts. In a later analysis, generation probabilities were computed using a VDJ recombination model fitted to out-of-frame rearrangements, and the results were checked against IGoR. Hypergeometric tests were used in a later analysis to score TCR-TCR, TCR-HLA and TCR-CMV co-occurrence, with a repertoire-size bias correction applied to the TCR pairs. A later analysis estimated false discovery rates by permuting HLA or CMV assignments 20 times. In a later analysis, co-occurring TCRs were grouped using DBSCAN, with TCRdist sequence similarity added in when clustering inside HLA-allele-positive subsets. Co-occurrence clustering excluded repertoires with fewer than 30,000 or more than 120,000 public chains, plus five with anomalous nucleotide sharing. Imported from immuneACCESS, the table was reduced by TCRdb to in-frame sequences with V and J called. These copies leave out some clones; in studies compared against another copy, an unresolved V gene accounts for under half, and the cause of the remainder is not known. The V and J calls and the clone size are those of that table, but D and trimming were determined from the DNA. The table for this sample lists nearly 110,000 clones; approximately 73% of them were counted only once. The ten largest clones capture 6.5% to 8.5% of the sample.

The CDR3 numbers 14 residues from cysteine through phenylalanine. Only the CDR3 portion is preserved as DNA: 42 bases, with reading frame beginning at the first base. Via the germline V gene (reference sequence), CDR1 is LNHDA and CDR2 SQIVND. These data originate in a study of cytomegalovirus exposure and HLA in healthy donors (dated by TCRdb to between 2016 and 2019). For the study in its entirety: An earlier analysis of 587 of the donors reported approximately 280 Gb of sequence data and 117 million unique TCR beta sequences obtained from around 170 million T cells. Typing coverage varied by locus: roughly 620-640 donors for A, B, C, DRB1 and DQB1; under 550 for DQA1; nearly 610 for DPA1; around 490 for DPB1. The aim of the study was to test whether cataloging public T cell receptors could identify signatures of past pathogen exposure. Because of strong linkage in the cohort, four to six DR-DQ haplotypes were treated as single units for association and clustering. Every discovery cohort repertoire had been produced on one sequencing platform. In an earlier analysis of 550 to 700 of the donors, high-throughput TCR beta sequencing was used to judge whether each TCR beta V gene segment behaved as functional or pseudogenic. Among a few hundred genotyped donors of the cohort, an average of about 240,000 unique TCR beta nucleotide sequences were sequenced per donor, roughly 18% of them non-productive. In the later analysis, no new phenotypic data were used to find candidate immune exposures; instead, reliance was placed on TCR beta sequences and their occurrence across donors. The study used immunosequencing to profile the T cell repertoires of 670 or so subjects and linked those repertoires to cytomegalovirus serostatus. Roughly 300 gigabases of sequencing data and 70 million to 100 million unique TCR sequences were included in an early release covering about 620 HLA-typed donors. A later analysis re-analyzed previously published TCR beta repertoires from about 730 donors and added high-resolution HLA genotyping to study TCR occurrence patterns. HLA typing included class I and class II loci at four-digit resolution. To predict cytomegalovirus infection status, the study combined high-throughput TCR immunosequencing, statistical association of individual TCRs with disease status, and machine learning. Of the roughly 400 genotyped donors, about 80% fell in the genetic ancestry cluster associated with self-reported Caucasian donors. A later genetic analysis took genome-wide SNP genotypes for about 65% of the 666 donors and used that subset as a discovery cohort. Along with the roughly 700-subject first cohort, a separate validation cohort of over a hundred different subjects was used. Alongside the repertoire data, information on donor age, sex, ethnicity and CMV serostatus was compiled.

The cohort comprised 710 or so healthy bone marrow donors. At the time of sampling, every cohort member was nominally healthy, though immune exposures that went unrecorded were likely present. The donor tested CMV seronegative, placing the donor among the 352 seronegative members of the cohort. Every donor gave a peripheral blood sample, and the peripheral blood mononuclear cells from that sample were used for TCR beta sequencing. Genomic DNA extraction from the blood cell samples was performed with the Qiagen DNeasy Blood Extraction Kit. Overall results and qualifications from the work: A later genetic analysis associated a missense DCLRE1C variant with V-gene and J-gene trimming of TCR beta chains, and an independent cohort replicated the association. A few of the identified cytomegalovirus-associated TCR beta chains were confirmed in vitro to be specific for cytomegalovirus antigens. A later analysis associated around 16,000 TCR beta sequences with specific HLA alleles at a false discovery rate of 0.05. Immune exposure information for the cohort was limited to CMV serostatus. The classifier was reported to diagnose cytomegalovirus status with high specificity and sensitivity in both the original cohort and the validation cohort. In this cohort, only TCR beta chains were sequenced, and detectable features were limited by the absence of alpha or paired-chain data. Linkage disequilibrium might explain the correlated functional status among segregating V segments, but an unknown experimental factor could not be ruled out. In a later genetic analysis, fewer N-insertions in productive TCRs were reported among donors in an Asian-associated ancestry cluster than the approximately 670-donor mean. When HLA alleles, especially DR and DQ, strongly co-occurred, attributing TCR associations to individual alleles was difficult. A cluster of highly shared sequence variants was judged likely to represent a technical artifact of the sequencing pipeline. A later analysis found that HLA-associated TCR beta chains were more clonally expanded and had lower generation probabilities than equally common non-associated chains. Because some donors lacked HLA typing at each locus, the association tests relied only on the typed subset. Some IMGT-functional V segments, including TRBV6-2 and TRBV6-3, could not be told apart with the 87-base-pair reads, so those segments were excluded. Broadly in line with IMGT annotations, most TCR beta V segments showed up in productive rearrangements about 90% or about 30% of the time in an earlier analysis of 587 of the donors. According to a later analysis, most CMV-associated TCR beta chains appeared to be HLA-restricted, and the HLA associations seemed to be driven largely by CMV exposure. A further reported finding was that TCR beta sequences accurately predicted the HLA-A and HLA-B alleles for most subjects in the first cohort. According to a later analysis, TCR association rates differed among HLA loci, with DRB1 alleles showing the most associated TCRs and HLA-C alleles showing the fewest. Across donors, most TCR sequences were observed very rarely, whereas some public TCRs were present in many individuals. A total of 164 TCR beta chains were listed by the study as associated with cytomegalovirus. Roughly uniform sequencing depth across donors was assumed in presence/absence analyses, although this assumption may not hold. Around 16 rarely observed V segments, including chromosome 9 orphons, were excluded from the earlier analysis of about 500 of the donors because counts were too low. The authors suggested that the approach could potentially be extended to other disease states and immunological phenotypes. In a later analysis, several top co-occurrence clusters were reported to appear linked to parvovirus B19, influenza, CMV and Epstein-Barr virus.

Material: PBMCs. The clonotype originates from a man aged 30 to 45 in good health and CMV-seronegative. The chain links TRBV19 with TRBJ2-5; the D gene is possibly TRBD1, with 6 bases matching. DNA sequence: TGTGCCAGTAGTATAGCAGGGGCACAAGAGACCCGGTACTTC. Translation gives CASSIAGAQETRYF.